The subject of this entry is one TCR beta chain. Source study methods: Researchers report that nucleated cell counts were estimated from reference gene primer amplification. Only in-frame clones appear in the TCRdb table, and some are missing; sequencing was by immunoSEQ multiplex PCR. The V and J calls and clone size are taken from that table; D and trimming were inferred from the DNA. The sample lists some 200,000 clones; 81% were seen once. The sample comes from a study of blood T cell repertoires in COVID-19. Across the whole study: PBMCs, B-cell-depleted T cells, or T cells were the source of the cDNA or gDNA that made up the material.

V was shortened by 0 bases and J by 7 bases, with 14 bases between the two germline ends. This CDR3 comprises 15 residues. Germline loops: CDR1 SGHRS, CDR2 YFSETQ. The V gene is TRBV5-1, the J gene TRBJ2-1; D uncertain. The receptor was derived from a woman aged 40-49 years with COVID-19, enrolled during active disease. The specimen was peripheral blood. CDR3 nucleotide sequence: TGCGCCAGCAGCTTGGACCCCGCGTTCCCGAATGAGCAGTTCTTC. Translation: CASSLDPAFPNEQFF. The full variable domain, completed using reference TRBV5-1 and TRBJ2-1, is KAGVTQTPRYLIKTRGQQVTLSCSPISGHRSVSWYQQTPGQGLQFLFEYFSETQRNKGNFPGRFSGRQFSNSRSEMNVSTLELGDSALYLCASSLDPAFPNEQFFGPGTRLTVL.